The entry that follows covers one T cell receptor beta chain sequence. The CDR3 is 19 amino acids. Trimming took 2 bases from V and 7 from J; bases not matched to a gene: 11. The germline V gene encodes CDR1 SEHNR and CDR2 FQNEAQ (reference sequence). In the source study's methods: For nucleated cells, counts were estimated from reference gene primer amplification. Generated by immunoSEQ multiplex PCR, the TCRdb table keeps only in-frame clones and is missing some. Clone size and the V and J calls come from that table; the DNA yielded D and trimming. The sample lists tens of thousands of clones, 84% occurring once. The data belong to a study of blood T cell repertoires in COVID-19. Background on the study: COVID-19 samples, acute and convalescent, were from the United States, Italy and Spain. Sources were T cells, B-cell-depleted T cells, or PBMCs; the material itself was cDNA or gDNA.

V gene TRBV7-9 combines with J gene TRBJ2-1, with 16 bases identical to TRBD2. This sequence originates from a man aged 50 to 60 with acute or convalescent COVID-19. The sequenced sample was peripheral blood. CDR3 in DNA: TGTGCCAGCAGCTTACTGGGGGGACTAGCGGGAGGGTTCAAGAATGAGCAGTTCTTC. This codes for CASSLLGGLAGGFKNEQFF.